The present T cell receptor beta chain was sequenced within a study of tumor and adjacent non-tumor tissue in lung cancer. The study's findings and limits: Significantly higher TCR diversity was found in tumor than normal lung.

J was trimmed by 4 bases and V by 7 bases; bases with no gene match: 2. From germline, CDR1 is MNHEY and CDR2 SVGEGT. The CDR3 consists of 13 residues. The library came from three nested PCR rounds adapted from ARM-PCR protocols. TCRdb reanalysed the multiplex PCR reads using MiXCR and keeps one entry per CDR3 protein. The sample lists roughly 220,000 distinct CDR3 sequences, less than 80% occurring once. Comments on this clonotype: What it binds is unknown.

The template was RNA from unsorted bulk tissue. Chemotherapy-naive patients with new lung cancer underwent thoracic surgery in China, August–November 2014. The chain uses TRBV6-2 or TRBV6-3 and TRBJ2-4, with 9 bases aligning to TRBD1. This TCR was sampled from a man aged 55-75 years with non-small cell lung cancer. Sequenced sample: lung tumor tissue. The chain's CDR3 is CASKGTGKNIQYF. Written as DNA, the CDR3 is TGTGCCAGCAAAGGGACAGGGAAAAACATTCAGTACTTC.